The clone carrying this T cell receptor beta chain was observed a handful of times. Antigen unknown. Lung cancer patients with chemo-refractory metastatic non-small-cell disease were given focal radiation plus CTLA-4 blockade with ipilimumab. These data originate in a study of radiotherapy plus CTLA-4 blockade in lung cancer. The overall study: Objective responses were observed in 18% of patients, and disease control was achieved by roughly 29%.

The germline V gene has CDR1 KGHSH and CDR2 LQKENI. The CDR3 runs to 16 residues. Germline trimming cut 3 bases from V and 1 base from J; bases unmatched to any gene: 7. The method was immunoSEQ multiplex PCR; TCRdb's version includes in-frame clones alone and lacks a portion of them. The repertoire has 55,000 to 65,000 clones, 77% of them found once; the top ten carry less than 4%. Whole-study findings and limits: Tumor-derived TCR clones expanded in blood after radiotherapy plus ipilimumab. Per reports, early blood T cell clone dynamics, plus interferon-beta, forecast response most strongly.

Here the sequenced sample was peripheral blood, taken from a patient treated with radiotherapy plus ipilimumab. The TCR was taken from a human donor with non-small cell lung cancer who had a partial response to radiotherapy plus ipilimumab. This chain uses TRBV18 with TRBJ2-5, with 8 nucleotides matching TRBD1. CDR3 sequence reads: CASSPRTGNLQETQYF. In nucleotides, the CDR3 is TGTGCCAGCTCACCCAGGACAGGGAACCTCCAAGAGACCCAGTACTTC.